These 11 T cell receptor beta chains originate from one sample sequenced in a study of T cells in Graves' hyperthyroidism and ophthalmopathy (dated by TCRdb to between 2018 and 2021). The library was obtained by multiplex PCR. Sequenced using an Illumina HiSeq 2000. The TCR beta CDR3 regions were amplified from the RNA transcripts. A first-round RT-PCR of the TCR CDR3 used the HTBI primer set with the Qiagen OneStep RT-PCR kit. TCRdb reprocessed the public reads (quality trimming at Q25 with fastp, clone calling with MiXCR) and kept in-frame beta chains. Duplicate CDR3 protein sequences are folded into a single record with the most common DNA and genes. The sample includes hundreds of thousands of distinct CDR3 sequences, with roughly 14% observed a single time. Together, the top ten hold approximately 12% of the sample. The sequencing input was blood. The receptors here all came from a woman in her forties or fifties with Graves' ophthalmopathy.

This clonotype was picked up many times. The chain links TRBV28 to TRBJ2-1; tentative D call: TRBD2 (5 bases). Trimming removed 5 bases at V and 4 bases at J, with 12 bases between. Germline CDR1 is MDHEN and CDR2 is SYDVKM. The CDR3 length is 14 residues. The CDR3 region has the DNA TGTGCCAGCAGTGTAGCGTACAAATACAATGAGCAGTTCTTC. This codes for CASSVAYKYNEQFF. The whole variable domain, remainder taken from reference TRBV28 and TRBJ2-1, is DVKVTQSSRYLVKRTGEKVFLECVQDMDHENMFWYRQDPGLGLRLIYFSYDVKMKEKGDIPEGYSVSREKKERFSLILESASTNQTSMYLCASSVAYKYNEQFFGPGTRLTVL.

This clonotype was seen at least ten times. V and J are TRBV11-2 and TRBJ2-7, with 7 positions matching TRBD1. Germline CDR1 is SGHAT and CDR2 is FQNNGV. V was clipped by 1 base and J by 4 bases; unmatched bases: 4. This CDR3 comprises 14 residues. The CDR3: CASSLGTGEYEQYF. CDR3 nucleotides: TGTGCCAGCAGCTTAGGAACAGGGGAATACGAGCAGTACTTC.

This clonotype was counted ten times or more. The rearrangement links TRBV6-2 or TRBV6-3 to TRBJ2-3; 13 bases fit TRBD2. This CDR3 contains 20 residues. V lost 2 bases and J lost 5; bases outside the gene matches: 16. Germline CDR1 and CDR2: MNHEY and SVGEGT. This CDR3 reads CASSYPGTSGTTLLGDTQYF. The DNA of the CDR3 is TGTGCCAGCAGTTACCCAGGGACTAGCGGGACCACCCTACTGGGAGATACGCAGTATTTT.

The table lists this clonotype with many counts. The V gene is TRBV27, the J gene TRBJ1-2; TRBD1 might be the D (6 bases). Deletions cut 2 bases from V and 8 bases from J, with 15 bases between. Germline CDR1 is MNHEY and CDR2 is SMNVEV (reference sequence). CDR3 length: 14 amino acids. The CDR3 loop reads CASSLNGGPKGYTF. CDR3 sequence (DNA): TGTGCCAGCAGTTTAAATGGGGGGCCTAAAGGCTACACCTTC.

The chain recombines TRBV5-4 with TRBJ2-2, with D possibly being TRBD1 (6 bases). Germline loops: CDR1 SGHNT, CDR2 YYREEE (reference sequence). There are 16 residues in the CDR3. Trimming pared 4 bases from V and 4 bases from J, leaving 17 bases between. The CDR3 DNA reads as TGTGCCAGCAGCCCCCTGACAGGATTGTCCACCGGGGAGCTGTTTTTT. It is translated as CASSPLTGLSTGELFF.

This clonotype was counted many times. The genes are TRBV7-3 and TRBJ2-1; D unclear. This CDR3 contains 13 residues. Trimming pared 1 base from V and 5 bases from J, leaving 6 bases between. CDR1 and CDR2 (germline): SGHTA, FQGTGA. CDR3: CASSLKADNEQFF. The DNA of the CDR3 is TGTGCCAGCAGCTTAAAGGCCGACAATGAGCAGTTCTTC.

CDR3 in DNA: TGTGCCAGCAGCCAACAGGGGGCTCGGAACATTCAGTACTTC. Protein product: CASSQQGARNIQYF. V gene TRBV6-2 or TRBV6-3 combines with J gene TRBJ2-4, with 9 bases lining up with TRBD1. CDR3 length: 14 residues. Germline V CDR1 and CDR2: MNHEY, SVGEGT. The J segment lost 7 bases and the V segment lost 6 bases, leaving 7 bases of the junction unmatched.

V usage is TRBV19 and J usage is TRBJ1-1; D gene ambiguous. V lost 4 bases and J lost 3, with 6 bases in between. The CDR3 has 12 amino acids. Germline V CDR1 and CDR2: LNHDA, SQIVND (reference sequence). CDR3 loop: CASSKRDTEAFF. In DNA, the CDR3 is TGTGCCAGTAGTAAGAGGGACACTGAAGCTTTCTTT.

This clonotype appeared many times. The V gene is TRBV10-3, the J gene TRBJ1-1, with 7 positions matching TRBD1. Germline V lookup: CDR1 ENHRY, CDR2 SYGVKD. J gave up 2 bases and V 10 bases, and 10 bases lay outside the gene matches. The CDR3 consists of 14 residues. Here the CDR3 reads CATIRDRSNTEAFF. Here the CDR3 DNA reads TGTGCCACGATCAGGGACAGATCCAACACTGAAGCTTTCTTT.

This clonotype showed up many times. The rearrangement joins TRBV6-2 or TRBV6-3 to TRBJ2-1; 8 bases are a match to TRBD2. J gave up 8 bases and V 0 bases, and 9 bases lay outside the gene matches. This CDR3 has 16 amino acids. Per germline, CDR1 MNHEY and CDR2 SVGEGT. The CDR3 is CASSYSTNSGMYEQFF. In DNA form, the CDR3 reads TGTGCCAGCAGTTACTCGACAAATAGCGGGATGTATGAGCAGTTCTTC.

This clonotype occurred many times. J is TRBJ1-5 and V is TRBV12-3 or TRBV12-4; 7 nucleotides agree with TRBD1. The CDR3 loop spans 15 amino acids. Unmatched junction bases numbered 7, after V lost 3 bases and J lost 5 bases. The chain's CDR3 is CASSFRTGLDQPQHF. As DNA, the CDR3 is TGTGCCAGCAGTTTCCGGACAGGACTGGATCAGCCCCAGCATTTT.